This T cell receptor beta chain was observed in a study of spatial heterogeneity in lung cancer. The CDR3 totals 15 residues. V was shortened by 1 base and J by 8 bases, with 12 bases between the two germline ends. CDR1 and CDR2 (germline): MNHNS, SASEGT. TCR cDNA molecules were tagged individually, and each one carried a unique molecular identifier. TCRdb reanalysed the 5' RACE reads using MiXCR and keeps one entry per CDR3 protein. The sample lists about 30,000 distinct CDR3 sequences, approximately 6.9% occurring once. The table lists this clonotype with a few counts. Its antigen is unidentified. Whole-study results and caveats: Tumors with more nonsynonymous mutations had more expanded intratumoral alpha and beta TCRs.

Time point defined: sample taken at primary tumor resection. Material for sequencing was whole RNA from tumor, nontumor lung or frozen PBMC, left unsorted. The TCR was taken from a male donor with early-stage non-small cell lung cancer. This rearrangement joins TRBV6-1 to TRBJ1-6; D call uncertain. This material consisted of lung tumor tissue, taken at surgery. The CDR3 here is CASSEGYDTYSPLHF. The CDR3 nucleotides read TGTGCCAGCAGTGAAGGCTACGACACCTATTCACCCCTCCACTTT.